The rows below give T cell receptor beta chains drawn from one sample of a study of T cell repertoires in cytomegalovirus infection. What these receptors recognize is not known. TCRdb fed the reads into MiXCR, producing one record per CDR3 protein. The data contain approximately 76,000 distinct CDR3 sequences, 35% to 45% of them singletons. The sample here was CD8+ T cells from cultured PBMCs, taken from culture after CMV antigen stimulation. The receptors stem from a human donor in good health (CMV status not recorded). Some clones in this sample may be carry-over from other donors' samples. CDR3s include the opening cysteine and the closing phenylalanine or tryptophan. Fields, in order: clone size, V gene, J gene, D gene, CDR3 length, CDR3 DNA, CDR3 protein. A D gene is named only where the DNA matches it firmly. Clone sizes are given selectively: once, few, many, or a class where the clone is expanded.

>many|TRBV4-1|TRBJ2-5|.|16
TGCGCCAGCAGCCAACACCGGGACTTAGCGCCCGAGACCCAGTACTTC
CASSQHRDLAPETQYF
>many|TRBV7-9|TRBJ1-1|.|13
TGTGCCAGCAGCCCTCCCCGGGGCCGGGAAGCTTTCTTT
CASSPPRGREAFF
>many|TRBV7-2|TRBJ2-2|.|14
TGTGCCAGCAGCTTAAGTCTGGAGGGCGGGGAGCTGTTTTTT
CASSLSLEGGELFF
>.|TRBV6-2/TRBV6-3|TRBJ1-1|.|12
TGTGCCAGCAGGAACGCGCACACTGAAGCTTTCTTT
CASRNAHTEAFF
>.|TRBV10-3|TRBJ1-5|.|13
TGTGCCATCAGTGGCATTGGGGGGGAGCCCCAGCATTTT
CAISGIGGEPQHF
>.|TRBV27|TRBJ2-1|.|16
TGTGCCAGTTCCAGTCCCACACAGTTCTCCTACAATGAGCAGTTCTTC
CASSSPTQFSYNEQFF
>.|TRBV6-5|TRBJ1-2|.|13
TGTGCCAGCAGACGGGACACCCAAGGTGGCTACACCTTC
CASRRDTQGGYTF
>.|TRBV10-3|TRBJ2-5|TRBD1|14
TGTGCCATCAGTGATCTCGGGACAGAAGAGACCCAGTACTTC
CAISDLGTEETQYF
>many|TRBV12-5|TRBJ1-1|TRBD1|14
TGTGCTAGTGCCCCTACAGGGGAAAGGACTGAAGCTTTCTTT
CASAPTGERTEAFF
>.|TRBV28|TRBJ2-1|.|13
TGTGCCAGCAGTTCAGACCCTTACAATGAGCAGTTCTTC
CASSSDPYNEQFF